One and the same sample provided the 30 T cell receptor beta chains below, sequenced in a study of shared clonotypes between healthy human individuals. The table came from immunoSEQ multiplex PCR; TCRdb's copy has only in-frame clones and leaves some out. This table has just over 2,000,000 clones, 85% to 95% appearing once. Naive CD8 cells lacked CD45RO and underwent positive selection for CCR7, leaving out terminally differentiated effector memory CD45RA+ cells. Input material: naive CD8+ T cells sorted from blood. These receptors were taken from a man aged 18 to 30 in good health.

The chain links TRBV7-2 to TRBJ1-5; 11 bases agree with TRBD1. Trimming at V came to 4 bases and at J to 5 bases, leaving 10 bases not matched to a gene. Germline V gene sequence: CDR1 SGHTA, CDR2 FQGNSA. The CDR3 sequence is 17 residues long. The CDR3 reads CASSSGTGGNPHQPQHF. The DNA of the CDR3 is TGTGCCAGCAGCTCCGGGACAGGGGGAAACCCCCATCAGCCCCAGCATTTT.

This clone was seen only once. Other nucleotide sequences from this sample produce the same CDR3. The chain uses TRBV6-5 and TRBJ2-7; TRBD2 matches 12 bases. The CDR3 length is 14 residues. Germline values: CDR1 MNHEY, CDR2 SVGAGI. After removal of 6 bases from V and 4 bases from J, the junction contained 4 bases not matched to a gene. In DNA, the CDR3 is TGTGCCAGCAGCCCCGGGACTAGCGGGTACGAGCAGTACTTC. Encoded protein: CASSPGTSGYEQYF.

The genes are TRBV7-2 and TRBJ2-7; D gene uncertain. V shed 5 bases and J shed 3 bases, with 11 bases lying between them. This CDR3 comprises 13 residues. From germline, CDR1 is SGHTA and CDR2 FQGNSA. CDR3 sequence: CASSPGGLYEQYF. CDR3 in DNA: TGTGCCAGCAGCCCAGGCGGTCTCTACGAGCAGTACTTC.

A single count supports this clone. The V and J genes are TRBV5-8 and TRBJ1-1, with D hard to call. The germline V gene has CDR1 SGHTS and CDR2 YDEGEE. There are 15 residues in the CDR3. Trimming cost V 8 bases and J 5 bases, with 22 bases left between them. The CDR3 nucleotides read TGTGCCAGTATAAAAGAGGCGCTCCCCGGGACTGAAGCTTTCTTT. Translation gives CASIKEALPGTEAFF.

V usage is TRBV6-1 and J usage is TRBJ1-2; possible D gene TRBD1, 5 bases. The length of the CDR3 is 11 residues. Trimming removed 3 bases from V and 9 bases from J, with 8 bases in between. The germline V gene has CDR1 MNHNS and CDR2 SASEGT. The CDR3 here is CASSDGTSYTF. The CDR3, as DNA: TGTGCCAGCAGTGATGGGACGAGCTACACCTTC.

V usage is TRBV18 and J usage is TRBJ2-2; the D is unclear. Germline CDR1 reads KGHSH; CDR2 reads LQKENI. The CDR3 has 12 amino acids. Trimming took off 6 bases at V and 6 bases at J, with 8 bases between the two ends. The CDR3 here is CASSPRAGELFF. The CDR3 nucleotides read TGTGCCAGCTCCCCCCGGGCCGGGGAGCTGTTTTTT.

The chain links TRBV4-1 to TRBJ2-7; the D is unclear. Germline CDR1 is MGHRA and CDR2 is YSYEKL. V was trimmed by 3 bases and J by 0 bases, leaving 12 bases between them. The CDR3 consists of 15 residues. CDR3 residues: CASSHRAEDSYEQYF. The CDR3 DNA reads TGCGCCAGCAGCCACCGGGCAGAAGACTCCTACGAGCAGTACTTC.

This chain uses TRBV6-5 with TRBJ2-1, with D maybe TRBD2 (5 bases). Germline V CDR1 and CDR2: MNHEY, SVGAGI. The CDR3 contains 12 residues. V dropped 4 bases and J dropped 15 bases, with 16 bases sitting between them. The CDR3 nucleotides read TGTGCCAGCAGTTCCTCGGCGGGTTTTCTGTTCTTC. Its translation is CASSSSAGFLFF.

The rearrangement links TRBV23-1 to TRBJ1-2; TRBD1 aligns across 7 bases. TRBV23-1 is placed among ORFs of uncertain function. The CDR3 runs to 14 residues. With V trimmed by 8 bases and J by 6 bases, 12 bases remained unmatched. The CDR3 DNA sequence: TGCGCCAGCTGCACCAGGACCGGGACAGATGGCTACACCTTC. It codes for CASCTRTGTDGYTF.

CDR3 sequence reads: CASNPQGSYNEQFF. The CDR3 DNA reads TGTGCCAGCAATCCACAGGGCTCCTACAATGAGCAGTTCTTC. The chain links TRBV6-1 to TRBJ2-1, with D possibly TRBD1 on 6 matching bases. V gave up 7 bases and J gave up 0 bases, with 10 bases separating them. CDR3 length: 14 residues. The germline V gene encodes CDR1 MNHNS and CDR2 SASEGT.

CDR3 nucleotides: TGCGCCAGCAGCCAAGACCCAGCGGTCGCCTACGAGCAGTACTTC. Translated: CASSQDPAVAYEQYF. J is TRBJ2-7 and V is TRBV4-3; D is possibly TRBD2 (5 bases). CDR3 length: 15 residues. The V gene lost 0 bases and the J gene lost 2 bases, with 11 bases spanning the gap. CDR1 is LGHNA and CDR2 is YSLEER in the germline V gene.

This clone was seen only once. The V and J genes are TRBV10-3 and TRBJ1-4; D remains unclear. The CDR3 spans 12 residues. With 2 bases removed from V and 5 bases from J, the gap between germline ends came to 3 bases. Looked up from germline, CDR1 is ENHRY and CDR2 is SYGVKD. CDR3 sequence: CAISEENEKLFF. The CDR3 nucleotides read TGTGCCATCAGTGAGGAAAATGAAAAACTGTTTTTT.

The chain joins TRBV10-2 to TRBJ2-5; 8 positions match TRBD2. Germline V gives CDR1 WSHSY, CDR2 SAAADI. The CDR3 runs to 15 residues. V shed 0 bases and J 5 bases; nucleotides not matched to a gene: 5. CDR3 in DNA: TGCGCCAGCAGTGAGTCAACGGGACTAGGGGAGACCCAGTACTTC. This gives the protein CASSESTGLGETQYF.

The rearrangement joins TRBV2 to TRBJ2-5; D may be TRBD2 (6 bases). Germline values: CDR1 SNHLY, CDR2 FYNNEI. This CDR3 contains 15 residues. V was cut by 6 bases and J by 1 base, with 15 bases left in between. This CDR3 reads CASSSRDSFQETQYF. The CDR3 bases are TGTGCCAGCAGCAGCAGGGACTCCTTCCAAGAGACCCAGTACTTC.

V usage is TRBV7-9 and J usage is TRBJ2-5, with 8 bases fitting TRBD2. The CDR3 is made up of 17 amino acids. CDR1 and CDR2 (germline): SEHNR, FQNEAQ (reference sequence). The trim removed 2 bases at V and 5 bases at J, leaving 13 bases unmatched. The CDR3: CASSLPEGSGARETQYF. CDR3 DNA: TGTGCCAGCAGCTTACCGGAGGGTAGCGGGGCACGGGAGACCCAGTACTTC.

V is TRBV20-1 and J is TRBJ2-1; possible D gene TRBD2, 5 bases. Germline CDR1 and CDR2: DFQATT and SNEGSKA (reference sequence). Between the trimmed V and J ends, which lost 6 bases and 10 bases, there was a span of 10 bases. This CDR3 contains 10 residues. CDR3 bases: TGCAGTGCCCTAGCCGACGAGCAGTTCTTC. Protein product: CSALADEQFF.

The gene calls are TRBV11-3 and TRBJ2-5; weak D call: TRBD2 (6 bases). The CDR3 loop spans 15 amino acids. Between the trimmed V and J ends, which lost 2 bases and 1 base, there was a span of 11 bases. CDR1 is SGHNT, CDR2 YENEEA, per germline. CDR3 DNA: TGTGCCAGCAGCTTACGAGTGGGGGGCCAAGAGACCCAGTACTTC. Protein product: CASSLRVGGQETQYF.

The chain uses TRBV19 and TRBJ2-1; 13 bases agree with TRBD2. V trimming: 3 bases; J trimming: 4 bases; junction bases outside the gene matches: 9. The CDR3 is 18 amino acids. Germline CDR1 LNHDA, CDR2 SQIVND (reference sequence). CDR3 DNA: TGTGCCAGTAGTATGGTACTAGCGGGAGGGCAGATATACAATGAGCAGTTCTTC. Encoded protein: CASSMVLAGGQIYNEQFF.

This clone was recorded once. This specimen includes other DNA sequences encoding the same CDR3. The chain recombines TRBV7-6 with TRBJ2-7; 7 nucleotides match TRBD1. The germline CDR1 and CDR2 sequences are SGHVS and FNYEAQ. The CDR3 runs to 14 residues. The V segment lost 5 bases and the J segment 2 bases; nucleotides outside the gene matches: 6. The CDR3 nucleotides read TGTGCCAGCAGCCCACTAGACAGGGCCTACGAGCAGTACTTC. Its protein product is CASSPLDRAYEQYF.

This chain joins TRBV7-8 and TRBJ2-7; no firm D call. V lost 5 bases and J 5 bases, leaving 10 bases between the germline ends. The CDR3 covers 12 residues. Germline-derived CDR1 and CDR2 are SGHVS and FQNEAQ. For the CDR3, the DNA is TGTGCCAGCAGCCCGCCGTCGAACGAGCAGTACTTC. Translated, it gives CASSPPSNEQYF.

V usage is TRBV7-9 and J usage is TRBJ2-1, with 8 nucleotides matching TRBD1. CDR1 SEHNR and CDR2 FQNEAQ come from the germline V gene (reference sequence). The length of the CDR3 is 15 residues. Trimming took 2 bases from V and 5 from J; bases not matched to a gene: 5. CDR3 sequence: CASSLQGAVDNEQFF. As DNA, the CDR3 is TGTGCCAGCAGCTTACAGGGGGCGGTCGACAATGAGCAGTTCTTC.

The CDR3 nucleotides are TGCGCCAGCAGTGACCCAGGCGGCACAGATACGCAGTATTTT. Amino acids: CASSDPGGTDTQYF. The chain carries TRBV10-1 and TRBJ2-3; the D is unclear. CDR1 WNHNN and CDR2 SYGVQD come from the germline V gene (reference sequence). Trimming took off 3 bases at V and 1 base at J, with 8 bases between the two ends. This CDR3 contains 14 residues.

The V call is TRBV6-5, the J call TRBJ2-7; 7 nucleotides line up with TRBD1. Germline assignment: CDR1 MNHEY and CDR2 SVGAGI. CDR3 length: 14 amino acids. The trim removed 6 bases at V and 7 bases at J, leaving 12 bases unmatched. The CDR3 sequence is CASSSGTASREQYF. The CDR3 DNA follows: TGTGCCAGCAGCTCTGGGACAGCTTCTCGGGAGCAGTACTTC.

V usage is TRBV7-9 and J usage is TRBJ2-3, with D perhaps given as TRBD1 or TRBD2 (5 bases each). Trimming stripped 7 bases from V and 0 bases from J, with 14 bases between. The germline V gene has CDR1 SEHNR and CDR2 FQNEAQ (reference sequence). CDR3 length equals 15 residues. CDR3 residues: CASTGLRGSTDTQYF. Written as DNA, the CDR3 is TGTGCCAGCACTGGACTTCGGGGCAGCACAGATACGCAGTATTTT.

This clone was seen a few times. Distinct nucleotide sequences in the sample also encode this CDR3. The chain is built from TRBV9 and TRBJ1-2; maybe TRBD1 (6 bases). There are 13 residues in the CDR3. Per the germline V gene, CDR1 is SGDLS and CDR2 is YYNGEE. Trimming cost V 2 bases and J 2 bases, with 7 bases left between them. The CDR3 region is CASSVQGNYGYTF. The CDR3 nucleotides read TGTGCCAGCAGCGTCCAGGGGAACTATGGCTACACCTTC. The full variable domain, in which reference TRBV9 and TRBJ1-2 provide the parts outside the CDR3, is DSGVTQTPKHLITATGQRVTLRCSPRSGDLSVYWYQQSLDQGLQFLIQYYNGEERAKGNILERFSAQQFPDLHSELNLSSLELGDSALYFCASSVQGNYGYTFGSGTRLTVV.

The rearrangement links TRBV2 to TRBJ2-7, with TRBD1 matching 9 bases. Germline V gene lookup returns CDR1 SNHLY and CDR2 FYNNEI. V dropped 8 bases and J dropped 1; count of bases not matched to a gene: 15. The CDR3 length is 17 residues. CDR3 in DNA: TGTGCCAGCCTAATTCCTTCGATTGGACAGGGGTCCTACGAGCAGTACTTC. Amino acids: CASLIPSIGQGSYEQYF.

The chain couples TRBV15 to TRBJ2-7; 8 bases are shared with TRBD1. The CDR3 loop spans 14 amino acids. The V segment lost 3 bases and the J segment 7 bases; nucleotides outside the gene matches: 8. Germline V gene sequence: CDR1 LNHNV, CDR2 YYDKDF (reference sequence). The CDR3 DNA reads TGTGCCACCAGCAGCTTCAGGGGGCAACGTGAGCAGTACTTC. This translates into CATSSFRGQREQYF.

On this clone itself: This same CDR3 is encoded by further DNA sequences in the sample. The rearrangement links TRBV7-2 to TRBJ2-1, with no clear D. V gave up 2 bases and J gave up 1 base, with 12 bases separating them. The CDR3 loop spans 16 amino acids. Per germline, CDR1 SGHTA and CDR2 FQGNSA. The CDR3 sequence: CASSLLAGSSYNEQFF. CDR3 nucleotide sequence: TGTGCCAGCAGCTTACTTGCCGGTTCTTCCTACAATGAGCAGTTCTTC. Variable domain in full (rest from reference TRBV7-2 and TRBJ2-1): GAGVSQSPSNKVTEKGKDVELRCDPISGHTALYWYRQSLGQGLEFLIYFQGNSAPDKSGLPSDRFSAERTGGSVSTLTIQRTQQEDSAVYLCASSLLAGSSYNEQFFGPGTRLTVL.

The chain is built from TRBV9 and TRBJ2-5; D gene unclear. This CDR3 comprises 16 residues. Germline CDR1 is SGDLS and CDR2 is YYNGEE. Trimming removed 0 bases at V and 4 bases at J, with 16 bases between. The DNA of the CDR3 is TGTGCCAGCAGCGTAGCAGCCGGTAACCCGGGAGAGACCCAGTACTTC. Translation gives CASSVAAGNPGETQYF.

The genes are TRBV10-3 and TRBJ2-7; TRBD1 is a possible D gene (5 bases). V lost 2 bases and J 4 bases, leaving 15 bases between the germline ends. The CDR3 totals 15 residues. In germline, CDR1 is ENHRY, CDR2 SYGVKD. The CDR3 region has the DNA TGTGCCATCAGTGAGACGGACATACGTGATTACGAGCAGTACTTC. Amino acid sequence: CAISETDIRDYEQYF.